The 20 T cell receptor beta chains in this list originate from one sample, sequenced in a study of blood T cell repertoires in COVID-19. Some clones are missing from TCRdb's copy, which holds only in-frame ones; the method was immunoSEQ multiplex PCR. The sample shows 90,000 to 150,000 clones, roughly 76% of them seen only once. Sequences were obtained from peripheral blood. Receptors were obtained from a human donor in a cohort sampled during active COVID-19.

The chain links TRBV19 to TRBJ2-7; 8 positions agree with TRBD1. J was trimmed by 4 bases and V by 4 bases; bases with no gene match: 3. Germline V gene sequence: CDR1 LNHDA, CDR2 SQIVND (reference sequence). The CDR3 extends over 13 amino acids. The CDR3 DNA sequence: TGTGCCAGTAGTACCCAGGGGGCTTACGAGCAGTACTTC. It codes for CASSTQGAYEQYF.

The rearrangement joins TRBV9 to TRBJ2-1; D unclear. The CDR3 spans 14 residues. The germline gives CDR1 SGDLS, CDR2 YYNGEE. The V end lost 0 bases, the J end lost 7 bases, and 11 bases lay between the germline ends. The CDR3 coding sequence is TGTGCCAGCAGCGTAGATCTTTCGGTGAATGAGCAGTTCTTC. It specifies CASSVDLSVNEQFF.

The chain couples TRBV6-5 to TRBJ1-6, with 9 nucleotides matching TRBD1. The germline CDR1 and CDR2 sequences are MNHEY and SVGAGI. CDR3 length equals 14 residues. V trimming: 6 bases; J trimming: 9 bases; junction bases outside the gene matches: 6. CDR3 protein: CASSSTGGGSPLHF. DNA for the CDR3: TGTGCCAGCAGCTCAACAGGGGGCGGTTCACCCCTCCACTTT.

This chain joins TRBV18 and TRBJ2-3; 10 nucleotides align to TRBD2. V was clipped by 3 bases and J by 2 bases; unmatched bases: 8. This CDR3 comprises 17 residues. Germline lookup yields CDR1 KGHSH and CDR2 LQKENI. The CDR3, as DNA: TGTGCCAGCTCACCCTTAAAGCGGGAGGGTTTCACAGATACGCAGTATTTT. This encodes CASSPLKREGFTDTQYF.

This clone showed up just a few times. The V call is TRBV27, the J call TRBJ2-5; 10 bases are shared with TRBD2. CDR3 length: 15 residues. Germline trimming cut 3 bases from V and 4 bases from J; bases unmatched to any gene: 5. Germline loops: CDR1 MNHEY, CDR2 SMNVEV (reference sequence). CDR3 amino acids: CASSFLAGVGETQYF. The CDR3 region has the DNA TGTGCCAGCAGTTTCCTAGCGGGGGTTGGAGAGACCCAGTACTTC.

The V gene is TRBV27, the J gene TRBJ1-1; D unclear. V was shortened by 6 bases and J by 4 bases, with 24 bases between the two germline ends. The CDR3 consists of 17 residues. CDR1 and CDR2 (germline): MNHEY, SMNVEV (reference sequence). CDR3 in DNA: TGTGCCAGCAGCAGAAGACCTGGGCCGTCCCCGAGCACTGAAGCTTTCTTT. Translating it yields CASSRRPGPSPSTEAFF.

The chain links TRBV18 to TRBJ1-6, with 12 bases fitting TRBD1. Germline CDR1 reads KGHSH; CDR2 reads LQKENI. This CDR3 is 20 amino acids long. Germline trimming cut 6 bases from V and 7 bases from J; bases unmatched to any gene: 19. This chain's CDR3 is CASSLNVTPGQGARNSPLHF. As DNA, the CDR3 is TGTGCCAGCTCCCTTAACGTGACCCCGGGACAGGGGGCTAGGAATTCACCCCTCCACTTT.

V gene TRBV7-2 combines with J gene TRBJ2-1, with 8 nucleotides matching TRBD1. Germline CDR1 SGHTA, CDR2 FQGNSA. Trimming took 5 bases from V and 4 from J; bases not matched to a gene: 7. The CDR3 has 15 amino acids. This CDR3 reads CASSPQGAGYNEQFF. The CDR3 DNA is TGTGCCAGCAGCCCCCAGGGGGCGGGATACAATGAGCAGTTCTTC.

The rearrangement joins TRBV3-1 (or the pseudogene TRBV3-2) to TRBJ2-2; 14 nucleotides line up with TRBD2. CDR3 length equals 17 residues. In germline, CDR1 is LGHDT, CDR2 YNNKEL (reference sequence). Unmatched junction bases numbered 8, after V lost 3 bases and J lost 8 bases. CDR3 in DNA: TGTGCCAGCAGCCATGGGACTAGCGGGAGTAGGATGGGGGAGCTGTTTTTT. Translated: CASSHGTSGSRMGELFF.

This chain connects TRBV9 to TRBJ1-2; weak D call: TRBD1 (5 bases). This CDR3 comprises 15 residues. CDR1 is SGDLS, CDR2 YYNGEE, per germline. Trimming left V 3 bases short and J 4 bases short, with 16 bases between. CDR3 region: CASSENPGEIYGYTF. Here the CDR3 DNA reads TGTGCCAGCAGCGAGAACCCGGGGGAGATCTATGGCTACACCTTC.

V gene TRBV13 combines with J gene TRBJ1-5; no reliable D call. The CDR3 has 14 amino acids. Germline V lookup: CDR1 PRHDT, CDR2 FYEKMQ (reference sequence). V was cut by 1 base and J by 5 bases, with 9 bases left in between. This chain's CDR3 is CASSLVNSDQPQHF. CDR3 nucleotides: TGTGCCAGCAGCTTAGTCAACAGTGATCAGCCCCAGCATTTT.

The CDR3 region is CASSYPTGDEQYF. The DNA for the CDR3 is TGTGCCAGCAGTTACCCGACGGGTGACGAGCAGTACTTC. V is TRBV6-6 and J is TRBJ2-7; D is uncertain. CDR3 size: 13 residues. CDR1 is MNHNY and CDR2 is SVGAGI in the germline V gene (reference sequence). V was cut by 2 bases and J by 5 bases, with 10 bases left in between.

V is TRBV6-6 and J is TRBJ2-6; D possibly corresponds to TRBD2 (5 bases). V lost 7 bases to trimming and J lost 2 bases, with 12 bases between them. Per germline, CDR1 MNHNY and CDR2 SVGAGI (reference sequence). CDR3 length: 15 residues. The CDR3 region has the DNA TGTGCCAGCACCGCAGAGGGAACTGGGGCCAACGTCCTGACTTTC. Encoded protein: CASTAEGTGANVLTF.

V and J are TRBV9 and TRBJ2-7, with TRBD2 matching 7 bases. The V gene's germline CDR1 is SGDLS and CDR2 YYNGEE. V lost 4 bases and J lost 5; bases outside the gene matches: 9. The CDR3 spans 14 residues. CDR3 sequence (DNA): TGTGCCAGCAGCCTTGGGGGGGATTTGAACGAGCAGTACTTC. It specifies CASSLGGDLNEQYF.

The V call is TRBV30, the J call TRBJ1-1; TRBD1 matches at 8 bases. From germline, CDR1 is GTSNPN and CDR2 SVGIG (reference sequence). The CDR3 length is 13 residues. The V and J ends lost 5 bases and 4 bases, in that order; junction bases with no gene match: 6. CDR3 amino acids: CAWERQGPTEAFF. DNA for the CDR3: TGTGCCTGGGAAAGACAGGGGCCCACTGAAGCTTTCTTT.

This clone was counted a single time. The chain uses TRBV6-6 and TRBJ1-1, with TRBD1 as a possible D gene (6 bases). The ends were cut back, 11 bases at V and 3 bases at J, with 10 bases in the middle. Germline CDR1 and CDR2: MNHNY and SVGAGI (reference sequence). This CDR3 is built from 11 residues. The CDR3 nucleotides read TGTGCCGGCCGACAGGACACTGAAGCTTTCTTT. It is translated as CAGRQDTEAFF.

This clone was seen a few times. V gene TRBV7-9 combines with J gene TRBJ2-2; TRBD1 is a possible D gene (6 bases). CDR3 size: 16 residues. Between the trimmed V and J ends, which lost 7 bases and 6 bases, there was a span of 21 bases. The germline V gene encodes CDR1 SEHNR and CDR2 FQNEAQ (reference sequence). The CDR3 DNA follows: TGTGCCAGCATCCTAGGGGGATTAGGGGCCCCCGGGGAGCTGTTTTTT. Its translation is CASILGGLGAPGELFF.

CDR3 in DNA: TGTGCCAGTAGTATGGGGGCGGGTCCACAAAACATTCAGTACTTC. This encodes CASSMGAGPQNIQYF. The V and J genes are TRBV19 and TRBJ2-4; D might be TRBD1 (6 bases). The CDR3 extends over 15 amino acids. V was trimmed by 3 bases and J by 5 bases, leaving 14 bases between them. From germline, CDR1 is LNHDA and CDR2 SQIVND (reference sequence). Together with reference TRBV19 and TRBJ2-4, the CDR3 gives the full variable domain: DGGITQSPKYLFRKEGQNVTLSCEQNLNHDAMYWYRQDPGQGLRLIYYSQIVNDFQKGDIAEGYSVSREKKESFPLTVTSAQKNPTAFYLCASSMGAGPQNIQYFGAGTRLSVL.

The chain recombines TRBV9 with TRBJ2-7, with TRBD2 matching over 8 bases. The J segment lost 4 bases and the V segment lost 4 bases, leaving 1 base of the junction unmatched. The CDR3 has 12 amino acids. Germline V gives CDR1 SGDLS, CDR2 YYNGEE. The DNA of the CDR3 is TGTGCCAGCAGCCCGGGGGGGTACGAGCAGTACTTC. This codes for CASSPGGYEQYF. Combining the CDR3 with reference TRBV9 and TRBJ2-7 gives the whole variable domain DSGVTQTPKHLITATGQRVTLRCSPRSGDLSVYWYQQSLDQGLQFLIQYYNGEERAKGNILERFSAQQFPDLHSELNLSSLELGDSALYFCASSPGGYEQYFGPGTRLTVT.

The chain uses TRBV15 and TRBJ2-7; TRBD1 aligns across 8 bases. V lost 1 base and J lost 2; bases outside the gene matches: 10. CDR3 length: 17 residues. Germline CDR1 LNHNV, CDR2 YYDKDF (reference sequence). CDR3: CATSRAIPGTGPYEQYF. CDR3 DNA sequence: TGTGCCACCAGCAGAGCTATACCCGGGACAGGCCCCTACGAGCAGTACTTC.